This is a list of T cell receptor beta chains from one sample in a study of shared clonotypes between healthy human individuals. Produced via immunoSEQ multiplex PCR; TCRdb's table is partial and in-frame only. The sample has more than 550,000 clones, less than 95% seen once. The sample taken for sequencing was memory CD8+ T cells from PBMCs. The receptor set was obtained from a man aged 18 to 30 in good health. Some clones in this sample may be carry-over from other donors' samples. The CDR3 runs from the conserved cysteine through the conserved F or W. Fields, in order: clone size, V gene, J gene, CDR3 length, D gene, CDR3 DNA, CDR3 protein. The D gene is left open where the match is weak. Not every row has a clone size; where given, it reads once, few, many or a size class.

clone_size: .
v_call: TRBV30
j_call: TRBJ2-1
cdr3_length: 15
d_call: .
cdr3_nt: TGTGCCTGTTGGGCGGGCGGAGACTCCTACAATGAGCAGTTCTTC
cdr3_aa: CACWAGGDSYNEQFF

clone_size: .
v_call: TRBV13
j_call: TRBJ2-5
cdr3_length: 15
d_call: TRBD1
cdr3_nt: TGTGCCAGCAGCCCGGGACAGGGAATCCAAGAGACCCAGTACTTC
cdr3_aa: CASSPGQGIQETQYF

clone_size: .
v_call: TRBV4-1
j_call: TRBJ2-3
cdr3_length: 17
d_call: TRBD2
cdr3_nt: TGCGCCAGCAGCCAAGCCTATAGCGGGAGCCGCACAGATACGCAGTATTTT
cdr3_aa: CASSQAYSGSRTDTQYF

clone_size: .
v_call: TRBV21-1
j_call: TRBJ2-7
cdr3_length: 12
d_call: .
cdr3_nt: TGTGCCAGCAGCCGGGGCCATCTAGGGCAGTACTTC
cdr3_aa: CASSRGHLGQYF

clone_size: .
v_call: TRBV27
j_call: TRBJ2-7
cdr3_length: 18
d_call: TRBD1
cdr3_nt: TGTGCCAGCAGTTTATTCGCAGGGGGCCGAGCCCCTAGAGGCGAGCAGTACTTC
cdr3_aa: CASSLFAGGRAPRGEQYF

clone_size: once
v_call: TRBV9
j_call: TRBJ1-5
cdr3_length: 15
d_call: .
cdr3_nt: TGTGCCAGCAGCGTAGAGGGGACAAGGGATCAGCCCCAGCATTTT
cdr3_aa: CASSVEGTRDQPQHF

clone_size: .
v_call: TRBV7-9
j_call: TRBJ2-2
cdr3_length: 13
d_call: .
cdr3_nt: TGTGCCAGCAGCTTAGGAGGGTTCGGGGAGCTGTTTTTT
cdr3_aa: CASSLGGFGELFF

clone_size: many
v_call: TRBV6-4
j_call: TRBJ2-3
cdr3_length: 14
d_call: TRBD1
cdr3_nt: TGTGCCAGCAGTGACGGACAGGGGGCAGATACGCAGTATTTT
cdr3_aa: CASSDGQGADTQYF

clone_size: few
v_call: TRBV19
j_call: TRBJ1-5
cdr3_length: 14
d_call: .
cdr3_nt: TGTGCCAGTAGTATGAGGGGTAGCAATCAGCCCCAGCATTTT
cdr3_aa: CASSMRGSNQPQHF

clone_size: .
v_call: TRBV7-3
j_call: TRBJ2-5
cdr3_length: 13
d_call: .
cdr3_nt: TGTGCCAGCAGCTTATACGGCCGAGAGACCCAGTACTTC
cdr3_aa: CASSLYGRETQYF

clone_size: .
v_call: TRBV10-3
j_call: TRBJ1-3
cdr3_length: 16
d_call: .
cdr3_nt: TGTGCCATCAGTGTGAAAACGGGGGAACCTGGAAACACCATATATTTT
cdr3_aa: CAISVKTGEPGNTIYF

clone_size: .
v_call: TRBV4-3
j_call: TRBJ2-2
cdr3_length: 18
d_call: TRBD1
cdr3_nt: TGCGCCAGCAGCCAAGATTTCCGGGACAGGGAATTAACCGGGGAGCTGTTTTTT
cdr3_aa: CASSQDFRDRELTGELFF

clone_size: .
v_call: TRBV27
j_call: TRBJ2-1
cdr3_length: 12
d_call: .
cdr3_nt: TGTGCCAGCGGGTTGGGGGGAGGTGAGCAGTTCTTC
cdr3_aa: CASGLGGGEQFF

clone_size: .
v_call: TRBV7-2
j_call: TRBJ2-7
cdr3_length: 15
d_call: TRBD1
cdr3_nt: TGTGCCAGCACTCCGTCAGACAGGGGGGCTTACGAGCAGTACTTC
cdr3_aa: CASTPSDRGAYEQYF

clone_size: .
v_call: TRBV12-5
j_call: TRBJ1-1
cdr3_length: 16
d_call: .
cdr3_nt: TGTGCTAGTGGTTTGGTTGTGGGTTCCGAAGCCACTGAAGCTTTCTTT
cdr3_aa: CASGLVVGSEATEAFF

clone_size: .
v_call: TRBV7-7
j_call: TRBJ2-3
cdr3_length: 19
d_call: .
cdr3_nt: TGTGCCAGCAGCTTAGGGCCCCCGGATGGCACTGGGGGAGGCAATACGCAGTATTTT
cdr3_aa: CASSLGPPDGTGGGNTQYF

clone_size: .
v_call: TRBV7-3
j_call: TRBJ1-3
cdr3_length: 15
d_call: TRBD1
cdr3_nt: TGTGCCAGCAGCTTAAGACAGGGAGCTGGAAACACCATATATTTT
cdr3_aa: CASSLRQGAGNTIYF

clone_size: once
v_call: TRBV29-1
j_call: TRBJ2-1
cdr3_length: 18
d_call: TRBD2
cdr3_nt: TGCAGCGTTGCTGGCCGCGTTTTAGGGACTAGTGGTGGCAATGAGCAGTTCTTC
cdr3_aa: CSVAGRVLGTSGGNEQFF

clone_size: .
v_call: TRBV6-1
j_call: TRBJ1-1
cdr3_length: 15
d_call: .
cdr3_nt: TGTGCCAGCAGTGTGGTGTGGGGAGAGAGCACTGAAGCTTTCTTT
cdr3_aa: CASSVVWGESTEAFF

clone_size: .
v_call: TRBV7-3
j_call: TRBJ1-2
cdr3_length: 14
d_call: .
cdr3_nt: TGTGCCAGCAGCCCCGAAGGAACTAACTATGGCTACACCTTC
cdr3_aa: CASSPEGTNYGYTF

clone_size: .
v_call: TRBV10-3
j_call: TRBJ2-5
cdr3_length: 12
d_call: .
cdr3_nt: TGTGCCATAGGCGGAGGGTGGGAGACCCAGTACTTC
cdr3_aa: CAIGGGWETQYF

clone_size: .
v_call: TRBV28
j_call: TRBJ1-1
cdr3_length: 13
d_call: .
cdr3_nt: TGTGCCAGCCGCCCCCTTGCGGCTGCTGAAGCTTTCTTT
cdr3_aa: CASRPLAAAEAFF

clone_size: .
v_call: TRBV11-3
j_call: TRBJ2-7
cdr3_length: 15
d_call: .
cdr3_nt: TGTGCCAGCAGCTTCCTACCAGACAGTTCCTACGAGCAGTACTTC
cdr3_aa: CASSFLPDSSYEQYF

clone_size: once
v_call: TRBV6-6
j_call: TRBJ2-7
cdr3_length: 13
d_call: TRBD2
cdr3_nt: TGTGCCAGCAGTTCGGGGGGGCCCTATGAGCAGTACTTC
cdr3_aa: CASSSGGPYEQYF

clone_size: few
v_call: TRBV28
j_call: TRBJ1-5
cdr3_length: 15
d_call: .
cdr3_nt: TGTGCCAGCAGACAACAGGGTTCCGCCAATCAGCCCCAGCATTTT
cdr3_aa: CASRQQGSANQPQHF

clone_size: .
v_call: TRBV13
j_call: TRBJ2-1
cdr3_length: 16
d_call: .
cdr3_nt: TGTGCCAGCAGCTTAGTGGGTAGCCAGACGTACAATGAGCAGTTCTTC
cdr3_aa: CASSLVGSQTYNEQFF

clone_size: .
v_call: TRBV6-6
j_call: TRBJ1-1
cdr3_length: 14
d_call: .
cdr3_nt: TGTGCCAGCAAAAAGGTGGGGGCGAACACTGAAGCTTTCTTT
cdr3_aa: CASKKVGANTEAFF

clone_size: once
v_call: TRBV5-5
j_call: TRBJ1-1
cdr3_length: 15
d_call: .
cdr3_nt: TGTGCCAGCAGCTTAGCTCCATTTGTAAACACTGAAGCTTTCTTT
cdr3_aa: CASSLAPFVNTEAFF

clone_size: few
v_call: TRBV19
j_call: TRBJ1-1
cdr3_length: 14
d_call: TRBD1
cdr3_nt: TGTGCCAGTAGTCCGGGACAGGGGCCCACTGAAGCTTTCTTT
cdr3_aa: CASSPGQGPTEAFF

clone_size: .
v_call: TRBV7-9
j_call: TRBJ2-2
cdr3_length: 16
d_call: TRBD1
cdr3_nt: TGTGCCAGCAGCTTAGGGGACAGGGTAGCCACCGGGGAGCTGTTTTTT
cdr3_aa: CASSLGDRVATGELFF

clone_size: .
v_call: TRBV9
j_call: TRBJ1-6
cdr3_length: 14
d_call: TRBD1
cdr3_nt: TGTGCCAGCAGCGAGGGGGCCAGAAATTCACCCCTCCACTTT
cdr3_aa: CASSEGARNSPLHF

clone_size: .
v_call: TRBV5-1
j_call: TRBJ2-5
cdr3_length: 16
d_call: .
cdr3_nt: TGCGCCAGCAGCTTGGACGGGAGTGGATTTGGGGAGACCCAGTACTTC
cdr3_aa: CASSLDGSGFGETQYF

clone_size: .
v_call: TRBV9
j_call: TRBJ2-3
cdr3_length: 16
d_call: TRBD2
cdr3_nt: TGTGCCAGCAGCGTCCCGCGAGCGGGAGGTCCAGATACGCAGTATTTT
cdr3_aa: CASSVPRAGGPDTQYF

clone_size: .
v_call: TRBV30
j_call: TRBJ2-1
cdr3_length: 13
d_call: .
cdr3_nt: TGTGCCTGGAGTCAGGGGCGATACAATGAGCAGTTCTTC
cdr3_aa: CAWSQGRYNEQFF

clone_size: .
v_call: TRBV27
j_call: TRBJ2-3
cdr3_length: 15
d_call: TRBD2
cdr3_nt: TGTGCCAGCAGTACTACTAGCGGTCCGTCAGATACGCAGTATTTT
cdr3_aa: CASSTTSGPSDTQYF

clone_size: once
v_call: TRBV5-1
j_call: TRBJ2-3
cdr3_length: 17
d_call: TRBD2
cdr3_nt: TGCGCCAGCAGCTTGGAGGAGACTAGCGGTTATGGTGTTACGCAGTATTTT
cdr3_aa: CASSLEETSGYGVTQYF

clone_size: once
v_call: TRBV2
j_call: TRBJ2-7
cdr3_length: 12
d_call: .
cdr3_nt: TGTGCCAGCAGTCCCTCTCCTTACGAGCAGTACTTC
cdr3_aa: CASSPSPYEQYF

clone_size: .
v_call: TRBV7-2
j_call: TRBJ1-5
cdr3_length: 15
d_call: .
cdr3_nt: TGTGCCAGCAGCTTAGGGGCTAGAAGCAATCAGCCCCAGCATTTT
cdr3_aa: CASSLGARSNQPQHF

clone_size: .
v_call: TRBV16
j_call: TRBJ1-5
cdr3_length: 14
d_call: TRBD1
cdr3_nt: TGTGCCAGCAGCGCCCGCCAGGGGGCTCAGCCCCAGCATTTT
cdr3_aa: CASSARQGAQPQHF

clone_size: .
v_call: TRBV11-2
j_call: TRBJ2-3
cdr3_length: 16
d_call: .
cdr3_nt: TGTGCCAGCAAGACGTTTTCTAGACCCAGCGCAGATACGCAGTATTTT
cdr3_aa: CASKTFSRPSADTQYF

clone_size: .
v_call: TRBV7-7
j_call: TRBJ2-2
cdr3_length: 17
d_call: .
cdr3_nt: TGTGCCAGCAGCCCAGAGCCCCGGGGGGCCCTGACCGGGGAGCTGTTTTTT
cdr3_aa: CASSPEPRGALTGELFF

clone_size: .
v_call: TRBV5-4
j_call: TRBJ2-7
cdr3_length: 20
d_call: TRBD2
cdr3_nt: TGTGCCAGCAGCTCATTGACCGGGACTAGCGGGAAATCCCAACCCTACGAGCAGTACTTC
cdr3_aa: CASSSLTGTSGKSQPYEQYF

clone_size: .
v_call: TRBV7-6
j_call: TRBJ2-1
cdr3_length: 17
d_call: TRBD2
cdr3_nt: TGTGCCAGCAGCTTATCCGCTAGCGGGAGAGTCTACAATGAGCAGTTCTTC
cdr3_aa: CASSLSASGRVYNEQFF

clone_size: .
v_call: TRBV9
j_call: TRBJ2-1
cdr3_length: 15
d_call: .
cdr3_nt: TGTGCCAGCAGCGTAGGGTCTAGATCCTACAATGAGCAGTTCTTC
cdr3_aa: CASSVGSRSYNEQFF

clone_size: .
v_call: TRBV12-5
j_call: TRBJ1-5
cdr3_length: 16
d_call: .
cdr3_nt: TGTGCTAGTGGTCCCTGGGGAAGGGAATACAATCAGCCCCAGCATTTT
cdr3_aa: CASGPWGREYNQPQHF

clone_size: .
v_call: TRBV7-9
j_call: TRBJ2-7
cdr3_length: 16
d_call: TRBD2
cdr3_nt: TGTGCCAGCAGCCTCGGGGCTAGCGGGAGAGGAAACGAGCAGTACTTC
cdr3_aa: CASSLGASGRGNEQYF

clone_size: .
v_call: TRBV7-6
j_call: TRBJ1-1
cdr3_length: 13
d_call: .
cdr3_nt: TGTGCCAGCAGCCCGACACTGAACACTGAAGCTTTCTTT
cdr3_aa: CASSPTLNTEAFF

clone_size: .
v_call: TRBV28
j_call: TRBJ2-1
cdr3_length: 15
d_call: TRBD2
cdr3_nt: TGTGCCAGCAGGGTTTGGGGCGGGAGAATCGATGAGCAGTTCTTC
cdr3_aa: CASRVWGGRIDEQFF

clone_size: .
v_call: TRBV7-9
j_call: TRBJ2-7
cdr3_length: 17
d_call: TRBD2
cdr3_nt: TGTGCCAGCAGCTTTTGGGGTAGCGGGAGAAATTTTTACGAGCAGTACTTC
cdr3_aa: CASSFWGSGRNFYEQYF

clone_size: .
v_call: TRBV27
j_call: TRBJ2-7
cdr3_length: 17
d_call: TRBD1
cdr3_nt: TGTGCCAGCAGTTCGCCCGGGACAGGGACCCTCGGCTACGAGCAGTACTTC
cdr3_aa: CASSSPGTGTLGYEQYF

clone_size: .
v_call: TRBV2
j_call: TRBJ2-4
cdr3_length: 14
d_call: .
cdr3_nt: TGTGCCAGCATTCCCGGGGGGCTCGCAGACATTCAGTACTTC
cdr3_aa: CASIPGGLADIQYF

clone_size: .
v_call: TRBV4-3
j_call: TRBJ2-2
cdr3_length: 17
d_call: .
cdr3_nt: TGCGCCAGCAGCCAAGATCTTACCACGGGTTGGACCGGGGAGCTGTTTTTT
cdr3_aa: CASSQDLTTGWTGELFF

clone_size: .
v_call: TRBV7-6
j_call: TRBJ2-1
cdr3_length: 19
d_call: TRBD2
cdr3_nt: TGTGCCAGCACCGAGGAGACTAGCGGGAGTGAAAGCTCCTACAATGAGCAGTTCTTC
cdr3_aa: CASTEETSGSESSYNEQFF

clone_size: once
v_call: TRBV7-9
j_call: TRBJ2-7
cdr3_length: 14
d_call: TRBD2
cdr3_nt: TGTGCCAGCAGGAGCGGGACTAGCTCCCACGAGCAGTACTTC
cdr3_aa: CASRSGTSSHEQYF

clone_size: .
v_call: TRBV6-1
j_call: TRBJ2-7
cdr3_length: 14
d_call: .
cdr3_nt: TGTGCCAGCAGTGAATTTACTGGGGTCTACGAGCAGTACTTC
cdr3_aa: CASSEFTGVYEQYF

clone_size: .
v_call: TRBV11-2
j_call: TRBJ2-1
cdr3_length: 17
d_call: .
cdr3_nt: TGTGCCAGCAGCTTGTTTAGAGGTCGCGGCTCCTACAATGAGCAGTTCTTC
cdr3_aa: CASSLFRGRGSYNEQFF

clone_size: .
v_call: TRBV9
j_call: TRBJ2-7
cdr3_length: 13
d_call: .
cdr3_nt: TGTGCCAGCAGCGGCGCCCCCGGCTACGAGCAGTACTTC
cdr3_aa: CASSGAPGYEQYF

clone_size: .
v_call: TRBV9
j_call: TRBJ1-4
cdr3_length: 17
d_call: TRBD1
cdr3_nt: TGTGCCAGCAGCGGGCTCCCGGGACAGGATGCCGGTGAAAAACTGTTTTTT
cdr3_aa: CASSGLPGQDAGEKLFF

clone_size: once
v_call: TRBV28
j_call: TRBJ2-7
cdr3_length: 12
d_call: .
cdr3_nt: TGTGCCAGCACGGCCACGGGCTACGAGCAGTACTTC
cdr3_aa: CASTATGYEQYF